Listed below are T cell receptor beta chains from one sample, sequenced in a study of CD8+ T cells in alopecia areata. Sequencing was performed with immunoSEQ multiplex PCR; in TCRdb, only in-frame clones are kept and a portion is missing. The data contain just over 150,000 clones, under 60% of them singletons. This specimen was CD8+ T cells sorted from blood, taken at week 0. These receptor sequences come from a human donor with alopecia areata. Both conserved end residues are part of each CDR3. The order of the fields is D gene, CDR3 length, J gene, V gene, clone size, CDR3 DNA, CDR3 protein. D genes are given only for firm matches. Some rows have no size entry. The others give once, few or many, or a class for an expanded clone.

d_call: -; cdr3_length: 17; j_call: TRBJ2-3; v_call: TRBV11-2; clone_size: -; cdr3_nt: TGTGCCAGCAGCTTGTCCCATGACATCCGACCTGGAGATACGCAGTATTTT; cdr3_aa: CASSLSHDIRPGDTQYF
d_call: -; cdr3_length: 16; j_call: TRBJ2-3; v_call: TRBV9; clone_size: once; cdr3_nt: TGTGCCAGCAGCGTAAGGGTGGGAACAGGAACAGATACGCAGTATTTT; cdr3_aa: CASSVRVGTGTDTQYF
d_call: -; cdr3_length: 14; j_call: TRBJ1-1; v_call: TRBV5-1; clone_size: -; cdr3_nt: TGCGCCAGCAGCATTACAACGAGGGGAACTGAAGCTTTCTTT; cdr3_aa: CASSITTRGTEAFF
d_call: TRBD1; cdr3_length: 14; j_call: TRBJ2-1; v_call: TRBV5-1; clone_size: -; cdr3_nt: TGCGCCAGCAGCTTTGGGGGACAGGGGAATGAGCAGTTCTTC; cdr3_aa: CASSFGGQGNEQFF
d_call: TRBD2; cdr3_length: 14; j_call: TRBJ2-7; v_call: TRBV29-1; clone_size: -; cdr3_nt: TGCAGCGTTGAAGCGGCGGGAGTGAGCTACGAGCAGTACTTC; cdr3_aa: CSVEAAGVSYEQYF
d_call: TRBD1; cdr3_length: 13; j_call: TRBJ1-1; v_call: TRBV29-1; clone_size: few; cdr3_nt: TGCAGCGTTGGGGACAGGATGAACACTGAAGCTTTCTTT; cdr3_aa: CSVGDRMNTEAFF
d_call: -; cdr3_length: 15; j_call: TRBJ1-1; v_call: TRBV14; clone_size: few; cdr3_nt: TGTGCCAGCAGCCAAGATCGGTTCTGGGGCACTGAAGCTTTCTTT; cdr3_aa: CASSQDRFWGTEAFF
d_call: -; cdr3_length: 14; j_call: TRBJ2-1; v_call: TRBV29-1; clone_size: -; cdr3_nt: TGCAGCACTGACTCCGGGACCGCTTACAATGAGCAGTTCTTC; cdr3_aa: CSTDSGTAYNEQFF
d_call: TRBD1; cdr3_length: 14; j_call: TRBJ1-6; v_call: TRBV2; clone_size: -; cdr3_nt: TGTGCCAGCAGACCCGGACAGGGAAATTCACCCCTCCACTTT; cdr3_aa: CASRPGQGNSPLHF
d_call: TRBD2; cdr3_length: 15; j_call: TRBJ2-3; v_call: TRBV29-1; clone_size: few; cdr3_nt: TGCAGCGTCTACGGACTAGCGGGGGCATTCGATACGCAGTATTTT; cdr3_aa: CSVYGLAGAFDTQYF
d_call: TRBD2; cdr3_length: 15; j_call: TRBJ2-3; v_call: TRBV7-8; clone_size: -; cdr3_nt: TGTGCCAGCAGCCCCGGGCGTGGGGGGGGTGATACGCAGTATTTT; cdr3_aa: CASSPGRGGGDTQYF
d_call: -; cdr3_length: 15; j_call: TRBJ2-3; v_call: TRBV11-1; clone_size: -; cdr3_nt: TGTGCCAGCAGCTTAGGGCAGAGTAGCACAGATACGCAGTATTTT; cdr3_aa: CASSLGQSSTDTQYF
d_call: -; cdr3_length: 16; j_call: TRBJ2-1; v_call: TRBV2; clone_size: -; cdr3_nt: TGTGCCAGCAGTGATGCGGTTCATGTCAGTTACAATGAGCAGTTCTTC; cdr3_aa: CASSDAVHVSYNEQFF